The sequence of this TCR beta chain was determined in a study of cytomegalovirus exposure and HLA in healthy donors. Study results and limitations: Prior analysis indicated that the majority of TCR beta V segments exhibited productivity approximately 87% or approximately 30% of the time. Some V segments, including TRBV6-2 and TRBV6-3, were excluded as indistinguishable.

To note about this clone: Its specificity is unknown.

Germline V CDR1 and CDR2: SGDLS, YYNGEE. The CDR3 is made up of 19 amino acids. Trimming removed 0 bases from V and 2 bases from J; junction bases left unmatched: 9. Primers: 60 Vbeta forward and 13 Jbeta reverse. The assay was immunoSEQ multiplex PCR, and TCRdb's table has in-frame clones only and misses some. The repertoire holds 250,000 to 350,000 clones, around 90% seen once, with more than 2% in the top ten. Sequencing was performed on PBMCs. This TCR was sampled from a woman between 18 and 29 years old in good health and CMV-seronegative. This chain joins TRBV9 and TRBJ2-3; 13 bases are shared with TRBD2. CDR3 sequence reads: CASSVGTSGGAPPTDTQYF. In DNA form, the CDR3 reads TGTGCCAGCAGCGTAGGGACTAGCGGGGGAGCCCCTCCCACAGATACGCAGTATTTT.